The rows below give T cell receptor beta chains drawn from one sample of a study of blood T cell repertoires in COVID-19. The repertoire was sequenced with immunoSEQ multiplex PCR; TCRdb's copy has only in-frame clones and lacks some. The repertoire consists of about 150,000 clones, with around 87% occurring once and the leading ten covering roughly 37%. The sequenced material came from peripheral blood. These receptors all come from a man aged 45-65 years who had recovered from COVID-19. CDR3s include the opening cysteine and the closing phenylalanine or tryptophan. The D gene is left open where the match is weak. Only part of the rows carry a size: once, few, many, or a class if the clone is expanded.

J gene | D gene | V gene | clone size | CDR3 DNA | CDR3 protein
TRBJ2-7 | TRBD1 | TRBV9 | - | TGTGCCAGCAGCGTGGGTGGGACAGGGTATGAGCAGTACTTC | CASSVGGTGYEQYF
TRBJ2-1 | TRBD2 | TRBV9 | few | TGTGCCAGCAGCGTGACTAGCGGGGTTTCCTACAATGAGCAGTTCTTC | CASSVTSGVSYNEQFF
TRBJ1-2 | - | TRBV7-9 | - | TGTGCCAGCAGCTACGACCTTGGAGGTCAGGGGCCCTATGGCTACACCTTC | CASSYDLGGQGPYGYTF
TRBJ1-5 | - | TRBV19 | - | TGTGCCAGTAGTATGGGGGGTAGCAATCAGCCCCAGCATTTT | CASSMGGSNQPQHF
TRBJ2-3 | TRBD2 | TRBV6-2/TRBV6-3 | - | TGTGCCAGCAGCTCCTTGGGGACTTTTTTCGGGAGGGGGAGCACAGATACGCAGTATTTT | CASSSLGTFFGRGSTDTQYF
TRBJ2-5 | TRBD2 | TRBV18 | - | TGTGCCAGCTCAACCACGGCGGGGGGGCTTGGTGAGACCCAGTACTTC | CASSTTAGGLGETQYF
TRBJ2-7 | TRBD2 | TRBV5-6 | - | TGTGCCAGCAGCTTGTGGACCGGGACTAGCGGGTTCTACGAGCAGTACTTC | CASSLWTGTSGFYEQYF
TRBJ1-5 | TRBD1 | TRBV2 | - | TGTGCCAGCAGTGCCGGGACAGGGCTACGTCAGCCCCAGCATTTT | CASSAGTGLRQPQHF
TRBJ1-2 | TRBD1 | TRBV2 | - | TGTGCCAGCATAGGTCGCGACAGGGGGCGGGAGGGCTACACCTTC | CASIGRDRGREGYTF
TRBJ2-1 | TRBD1 | TRBV11-2 | - | TGTGCCAGCAGCCCGGGGACAGGTGGATTCTATGAGCAGTTCTTC | CASSPGTGGFYEQFF